This TCR beta chain was captured in a study of shared clonotypes between healthy human individuals. Notes on the study in general: Roughly 5% of naive CD4 clonotypes were shared across four donors. The four-donor shared clonotypes exceeded non-shared clonotypes in generation probability, with non-shared ones scoring lower.

Per the study methods: Junction-only sequences produced by ImmunoSEQ had no quality scores, so filtering differed. Measured with immunoSEQ multiplex PCR; TCRdb has only the in-frame clones, and not every one. The V and J calls and clone size were taken over from that table, and D and trimming were inferred from the DNA. The table records around 2.1 million clones, just over 90% of them present only once. Positively selected for CCR7, the CD45RO-negative cells used as naive CD8 cells excluded terminally differentiated effector memory CD45RA+ cells. Of note for this clone: Antigen specificity is unknown.

The CDR3 is 15 residues long. In germline, CDR1 is SGHDT, CDR2 YYEEEE. V dropped 4 bases and J dropped 3 bases, with 17 bases sitting between them. Input material: naive CD8+ T cells from PBMCs. The TCR comes from a man aged 18 to 29 in good health. Some clones in this sample may be carry-over from other donors' samples. This chain joins TRBV5-6 and TRBJ2-7; TRBD1 might be the D (7 bases). The CDR3 DNA is TGTGCCAGCAGCGAGGAGGGACAGAGATTCTACGAGCAGTACTTC. This sequence encodes CASSEEGQRFYEQYF.